This TCR beta chain is drawn from a study of T-cell memory formation after mild COVID-19. Study overall: TCR clusters showed largely donor specificity.

Points from the study as a whole: Contracting CD8+ clones were enriched in EMRA, CD4+ mainly in CM and EM. Clones contracting across day 15 to 85 had a balanced CD4/CD8 profile; later expanding clones leaned CD4+.

Employing constant-segment primers, 5'RACE generated TCR alpha and TCR beta cDNA libraries bearing sample barcodes and UMIs. TCRdb re-called the 5' RACE reads with MiXCR, one entry per CDR3 protein. The data hold fewer than 650,000 distinct CDR3 sequences, with about a fifth observed a single time. About this clonotype itself: The antigen remains undetermined.

The CDR3 totals 16 residues. The V gene's germline CDR1 is KGHSH and CDR2 LQKENI. Trimming cost V 3 bases and J 5 bases, with 19 bases left between them. This receptor was taken from an adult woman who had mild COVID-19 (a few samples of this study predate the infection). Cell type and time point are not known. The rearrangement joins TRBV18 to TRBJ1-2; TRBD1 might be the D (6 bases). Source material: PBMCs or a T cell subset sorted from them (not recorded which). CDR3 sequence (DNA): TGTGCCAGCTCACCTAACCAGGGGCTGGGACCGTATGGCTACACCTTC. Translated, it gives CASSPNQGLGPYGYTF.